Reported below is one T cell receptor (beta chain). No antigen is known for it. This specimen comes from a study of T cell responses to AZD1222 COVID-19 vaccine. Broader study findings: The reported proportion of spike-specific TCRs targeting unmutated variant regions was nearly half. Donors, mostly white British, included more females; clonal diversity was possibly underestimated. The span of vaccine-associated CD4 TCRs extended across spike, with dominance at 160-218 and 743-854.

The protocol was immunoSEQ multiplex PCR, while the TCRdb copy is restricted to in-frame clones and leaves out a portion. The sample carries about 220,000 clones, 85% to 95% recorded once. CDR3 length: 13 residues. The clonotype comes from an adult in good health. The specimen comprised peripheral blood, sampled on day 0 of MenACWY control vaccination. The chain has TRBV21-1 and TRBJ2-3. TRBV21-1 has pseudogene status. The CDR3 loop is CARTAPSTDTQYF. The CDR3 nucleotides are TGTGCCAGAACCGCCCCTAGCACAGATACGCAGTATTTT.